These T cell receptor beta chains were read from a single sample in a study of T cell responses to AZD1222 COVID-19 vaccine. TCRdb's table, derived via immunoSEQ multiplex PCR, lists solely in-frame clones and lacks some. The table has about 120,000 clones, 93% seen once; the top ten hold less than 6%. The sample consisted of peripheral blood, taken 28 days after the second AZD1222 dose. These receptor sequences come from an adult who received the AZD1222 COVID-19 vaccine. Both conserved end residues are part of each CDR3. A D gene is named only where the DNA matches it firmly. The size of a clone is reported for some rows only, either as once, few or many, or as a class for expanded clones.

D	V	J	size	DNA	CDR3
NA	TRBV7-2	TRBJ1-6	NA	TGTGCCAGCAGCTTAGCGCTCGCAGGGGTCCTGAGCTCCTATAATTCACCCCTCCACTTT	CASSLALAGVLSSYNSPLHF
NA	TRBV5-1	TRBJ1-5	NA	TGCGCCAGCAGCTTGGCCGGGGGGGCGGGTCAGCCCCAGCATTTT	CASSLAGGAGQPQHF
NA	TRBV3-1/TRBV3-2	TRBJ1-3	NA	TGTGCCAGCAGCCAAGAGTCCGGGTACACCATATATTTT	CASSQESGYTIYF
TRBD1	TRBV7-2	TRBJ2-7	NA	TGTGCCAGCAGCACACAAACCGGGACAGGGCTAACGGGGGGGCAGTACTTC	CASSTQTGTGLTGGQYF
TRBD1	TRBV15	TRBJ1-4	NA	TGTGCCACCAGCAGAGGCCTTAGACAGGGGAGTGAAAAACTGTTTTTT	CATSRGLRQGSEKLFF
TRBD1	TRBV4-3	TRBJ2-7	NA	TGCGCCAGCAGCCAAGATTACAGGGGGTACGAGCAGTACTTC	CASSQDYRGYEQYF
NA	TRBV30	TRBJ2-2	NA	TGTGCCTGGAGTCCTGACACCGGGGAGCTGTTTTTT	CAWSPDTGELFF
NA	TRBV28	TRBJ1-2	few	TGTGCCAGCATCTCCACGGGGTATGGCTACACCTTC	CASISTGYGYTF
NA	TRBV18	TRBJ1-5	NA	TGTGCCAGCTCACCCGAGGGCTATCAATCGGATTTTAGTAATCAGCCCCAGCATTTT	CASSPEGYQSDFSNQPQHF
TRBD1	TRBV27	TRBJ1-1	NA	TGTGCCAGCAGTGGGACAGATCCGGGCGACACTGAAGCTTTCTTT	CASSGTDPGDTEAFF
TRBD2	TRBV4-1	TRBJ2-5	NA	TGCGCCAGCAGCCCCCACTCGGCGGGGGGGCGGGAGACCCAGTACTTC	CASSPHSAGGRETQYF
TRBD1	TRBV6-5	TRBJ1-2	NA	TGTGCCAGCAGTTACCGGGACAGGATGGTCGATGGCTACACCTTC	CASSYRDRMVDGYTF
TRBD2	TRBV19	TRBJ2-2	many	TGTGCCAGTAGTATGTTGACTAGCGGGAGGGTAGACACCGGGGAGCTGTTTTTT	CASSMLTSGRVDTGELFF